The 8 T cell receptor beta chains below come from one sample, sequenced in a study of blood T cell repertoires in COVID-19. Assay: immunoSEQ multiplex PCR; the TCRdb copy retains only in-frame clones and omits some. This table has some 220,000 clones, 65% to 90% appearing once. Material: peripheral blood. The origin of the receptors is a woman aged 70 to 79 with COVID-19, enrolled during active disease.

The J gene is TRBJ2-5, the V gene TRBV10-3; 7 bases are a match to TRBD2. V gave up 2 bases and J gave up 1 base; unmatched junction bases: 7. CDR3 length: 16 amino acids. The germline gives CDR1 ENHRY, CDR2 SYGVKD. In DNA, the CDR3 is TGTGCCATCAGTGAGAATGGACTAGACTTCCAAGAGACCCAGTACTTC. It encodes CAISENGLDFQETQYF.

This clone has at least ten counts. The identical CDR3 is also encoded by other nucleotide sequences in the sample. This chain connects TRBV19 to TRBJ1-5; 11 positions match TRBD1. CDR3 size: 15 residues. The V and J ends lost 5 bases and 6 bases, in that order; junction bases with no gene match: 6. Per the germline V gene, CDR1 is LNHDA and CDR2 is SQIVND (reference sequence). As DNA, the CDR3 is TGTGCCAGTAGTTCCGGGACAGGGGGAGGTCAGCCCCAGCATTTT. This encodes CASSSGTGGGQPQHF.

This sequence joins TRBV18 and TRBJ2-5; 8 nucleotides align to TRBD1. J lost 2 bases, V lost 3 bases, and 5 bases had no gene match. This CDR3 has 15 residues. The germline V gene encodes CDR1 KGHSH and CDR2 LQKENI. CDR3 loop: CASSPEQGAQETQYF. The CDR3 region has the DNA TGTGCCAGCTCACCTGAGCAGGGGGCGCAAGAGACCCAGTACTTC. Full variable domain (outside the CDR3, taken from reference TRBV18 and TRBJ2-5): NAGVMQNPRHLVRRRGQEARLRCSPMKGHSHVYWYRQLPEEGLKFMVYLQKENIIDESGMPKERFSAEFPKEGPSILRIQQVVRGDSAAYFCASSPEQGAQETQYFGPGTRLLVL.

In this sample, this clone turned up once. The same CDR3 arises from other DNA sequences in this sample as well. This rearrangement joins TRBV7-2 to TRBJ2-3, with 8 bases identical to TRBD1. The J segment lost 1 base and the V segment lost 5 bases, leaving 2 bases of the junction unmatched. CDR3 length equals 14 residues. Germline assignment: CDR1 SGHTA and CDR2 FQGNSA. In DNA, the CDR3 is TGTGCCAGCAGCCTGGGACAGGGCACAGATACGCAGTATTTT. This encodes CASSLGQGTDTQYF.

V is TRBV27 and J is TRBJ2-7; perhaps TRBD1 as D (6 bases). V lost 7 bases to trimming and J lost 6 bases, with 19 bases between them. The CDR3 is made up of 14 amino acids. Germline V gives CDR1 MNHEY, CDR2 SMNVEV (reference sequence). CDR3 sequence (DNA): TGTGCCAGCAACCCCCGCAGGGGATTCGGCGAGCAGTACTTC. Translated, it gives CASNPRRGFGEQYF.

CDR3 loop: CASKPPFEETQYF. CDR3 bases: TGTGCCAGCAAGCCGCCTTTTGAAGAGACCCAGTACTTC. The chain uses TRBV6-5 and TRBJ2-5; D unclear. V lost 7 bases and J lost 3, with 12 bases in between. CDR1 MNHEY and CDR2 SVGAGI come from the germline V gene. CDR3 length: 13 amino acids.

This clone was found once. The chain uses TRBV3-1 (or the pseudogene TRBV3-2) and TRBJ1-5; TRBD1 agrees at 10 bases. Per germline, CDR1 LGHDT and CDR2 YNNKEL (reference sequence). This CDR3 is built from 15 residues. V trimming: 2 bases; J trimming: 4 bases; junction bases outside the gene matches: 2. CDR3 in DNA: TGTGCCAGCAGCCAAATGGGACAGGGGAATCAGCCCCAGCATTTT. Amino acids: CASSQMGQGNQPQHF.

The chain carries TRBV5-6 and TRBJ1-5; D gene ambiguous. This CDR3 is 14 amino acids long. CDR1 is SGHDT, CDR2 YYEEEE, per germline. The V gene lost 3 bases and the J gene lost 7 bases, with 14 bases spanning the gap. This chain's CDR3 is CASSYWTGGQPQHF. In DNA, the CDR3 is TGTGCCAGCAGCTACTGGACGGGAGGACAGCCCCAGCATTTT.